These 27 T cell receptor beta chains came from one sample sequenced in a study of kidney transplant recipient with SARS-CoV-2 infection. One entry per CDR3 protein, called by TCRdb with MiXCR from the reads. The sample lists some 220,000 distinct CDR3 sequences, 29% occurring once. The sample in question was a blood sample, obtained at baseline and between days 110 and 120 from a kidney transplant recipient. All receptors derive from a male patient between 25 and 39 years old who had COVID-19 and was a kidney transplant recipient. Some T cells may be supplied by the graft donor.

A note on this clonotype: A read error may account for a junction end that differs from germline. J is TRBJ1-3 and V is TRBV7-8; D is ambiguous. CDR1 is SGHVS and CDR2 is FQNEAQ in the germline V gene. CDR3 length: 13 amino acids. The CDR3 sequence is CANSLGPGNTIYF. The CDR3 nucleotides read TGTGCCAACAGCTTAGGTCCCGGAAACACCATATATTTT.

About this clonotype itself: With a much larger clone just one base away, this may be a read error. V usage is TRBV6-2 or TRBV6-3 and J usage is TRBJ2-5; 9 bases match TRBD1. Germline assignment: CDR1 MNHEY and CDR2 SVGEGT. The CDR3 is 16 residues long. The CDR3 DNA follows: TGTGCCGGCAGTTACCGGGGACAGGGAATCCAAGAGACCCAGTACTTC. Translating it yields CAGSYRGQGIQETQYF.

J is TRBJ2-2 and V is TRBV3-1; D gene uncertain. The CDR3 is 18 amino acids. The germline CDR1 and CDR2 sequences are LGHDT and YNNKEL (reference sequence). V lost 5 bases, J lost 5 bases, and 24 bases lay in between. CDR3 nucleotides: TGTGCCAGCAGCGACCAAGTTCCCATTTCAGGCTTGACCGGGGAGCTGTTTTTT. Its protein product is CASSDQVPISGLTGELFF.

Note on this clonotype: It may be a read error: a sequence one base away is much more abundant. This chain connects TRBV3-1 to TRBJ1-2, with D unclear. Germline lookup yields CDR1 LGHDT and CDR2 YNNKEL (reference sequence). The CDR3 runs 17 residues. Trimming removed 5 bases at V and 4 bases at J, with 23 bases between. The CDR3 sequence is CASSALPTLRKTYGYTF. DNA of the CDR3: TGTGCCAGCAGCGCTCTACCCACCCTTCGAAAGACCTATGGCTACACCTTC.

This clonotype was observed at least ten times. The chain recombines TRBV7-8 with TRBJ1-1, with a possible D match to TRBD1 (6 bases). Trimming left V 5 bases short and J 3 bases short, with 10 bases between. The CDR3 length is 13 residues. Germline lookup yields CDR1 SGHVS and CDR2 FQNEAQ. This CDR3 is CASSQGTHTEAFF. The CDR3 nucleotides read TGTGCCAGCAGCCAGGGGACACACACTGAAGCTTTCTTT.

Many counts were recorded for this clonotype. The chain is built from TRBV11-1 and TRBJ2-3, with D perhaps matching TRBD1 or TRBD2 (6 bases each). Trimming took off 11 bases at V and 6 bases at J, with 18 bases between the two ends. In germline, CDR1 is SGHAT, CDR2 FQDESV (reference sequence). The CDR3 is 13 residues long. The CDR3 DNA reads as TGTGCCGTGGCACGCTCGGGGGCCGATACGCAGTATTTT. It specifies CAVARSGADTQYF.

This clonotype was seen ten or more times. The chain has TRBV15 and TRBJ1-4, with a possible D match to TRBD1 (5 bases). The CDR3 sequence is 15 residues long. Germline V gene sequence: CDR1 LNHNV, CDR2 YYDKDF (reference sequence). V was pared by 3 bases and J by 4 bases, with 12 bases between. CDR3 amino acids: CATSRTLGDNEKLFF. For the CDR3, the DNA is TGTGCCACCAGCAGGACGCTGGGGGATAATGAAAAACTGTTTTTT.

This clonotype came up once. Just one base apart from a much larger clone, this may be a read error. Since the CDR3 does not end with the conserved phenylalanine or tryptophan, this likely comes from a read error. This rearrangement joins TRBV28 to TRBJ1-5, with a weak D call TRBD1 (6 bases). Germline V lookup: CDR1 MDHEN, CDR2 SYDVKM. The CDR3 is made up of 14 amino acids. V was shortened by 8 bases and J by 0 bases, with 11 bases between the two germline ends. The CDR3 loop is CASHRGPSNQPQHL. CDR3 coding DNA: TGTGCCAGCCATCGGGGGCCTAGCAATCAGCCCCAGCATCTT.

This chain uses TRBV20-1 with TRBJ2-3; the match to TRBD2 covers 9 bases. The CDR3 loop spans 14 amino acids. Unmatched junction bases numbered 4, after V lost 4 bases and J lost 2 bases. The germline V gene encodes CDR1 DFQATT and CDR2 SNEGSKA (reference sequence). CDR3 sequence (DNA): TGCAGTGCTAAAAGGGGACTAGCCACAGATACGCAGTATTTT. This codes for CSAKRGLATDTQYF.

This clonotype was detected many times. This chain connects TRBV27 to TRBJ2-5; 9 bases align to TRBD2. The CDR3 extends over 13 amino acids. The trim removed 8 bases at V and 5 bases at J, leaving 6 bases unmatched. Per the germline V gene, CDR1 is MNHEY and CDR2 is SMNVEV (reference sequence). For the CDR3, the DNA is TGTGCCAGCCGGCGGGAGGGCCGCGAGACCCAGTACTTC. Amino acid sequence: CASRREGRETQYF.

This clonotype was seen many times. The chain links TRBV5-4 to TRBJ2-5; 7 nucleotides agree with TRBD2. Trimming at V came to 4 bases and at J to 5 bases, leaving 14 bases not matched to a gene. The germline V gene encodes CDR1 SGHNT and CDR2 YYREEE (reference sequence). This CDR3 contains 16 residues. CDR3 residues: CASSSGGGRVSETQYF. The CDR3 bases are TGTGCCAGCAGCAGTGGGGGGGGGAGAGTGAGCGAGACCCAGTACTTC.

This clonotype was observed at least ten times. J is TRBJ1-2 and V is TRBV10-1; no reliable D call. Germline V CDR1 and CDR2: WNHNN, SYGVQD (reference sequence). The CDR3 has 17 residues. The V gene lost 5 bases and the J gene lost 4 bases, with 23 bases spanning the gap. The chain's CDR3 is CASSPAKRSRKTYGYTF. CDR3 bases: TGCGCCAGCAGTCCAGCGAAAAGATCGCGAAAGACCTATGGCTACACCTTC.

About this clonotype itself: One end of the junction is discordant with germline, which a read error may explain. The chain has TRBV7-7 and TRBJ1-2; D call uncertain. The CDR3 extends over 17 amino acids. The V gene's germline CDR1 is SSHAT and CDR2 FNYEAQ (reference sequence). The CDR3 coding sequence is TGTGCCAGCAGCATCTCCTATAAGTGCCGAAAGACCTATTGCTACACCTTC. It is translated as CASSISYKCRKTYCYTF. Drawing the rest from reference TRBV7-7 and TRBJ1-2, the complete variable domain is GAGVSQSPRYKVTKRGQDVTLRCDPISSHATLYWYQQALGQGPEFLTYFNYEAQPDKSGLPSDRFSAERPEGSISTLTIQRTEQRDSAMYRCASSISYKCRKTYCYTFGSGTRLTVV.

This clonotype was observed at least ten times. The V and J genes are TRBV27 and TRBJ1-3, with D possibly matching TRBD1 (5 bases). From germline, CDR1 is MNHEY and CDR2 SMNVEV (reference sequence). V was shortened by 6 bases and J by 4 bases, with 19 bases between the two germline ends. This CDR3 has 16 amino acids. The CDR3 bases are TGTGCCAGCAGCAGTACAGGTATCAAACCAGGAAACACCATATATTTT. Translation: CASSSTGIKPGNTIYF.

The V and J genes are TRBV21-1 and TRBJ2-5; the table's D gene call, TRBD2, was not cross checked with the DNA. TRBV21-1 is termed a pseudogene. The CDR3 covers 15 residues. CDR3 DNA sequence: TGTGCCAGCAGCACCGGACTAGCGGGAGCGGGGACCCAGTACTTC. It yields the protein CASSTGLAGAGTQYF.

The chain joins TRBV12-3 or TRBV12-4 to TRBJ1-2, with D maybe TRBD1 (6 bases). There are 17 residues in the CDR3. Trimming removed 4 bases at V and 4 bases at J, with 22 bases between. The CDR3 spells CASSSMDSFRKTYGYTF. The CDR3 DNA sequence: TGTGCCAGCAGTTCTATGGACAGCTTCCGAAAGACCTATGGCTACACCTTC.

This clonotype was counted at least ten times. The chain combines TRBV7-9 with TRBJ2-7; D is undetermined. The germline V gene encodes CDR1 SEHNR and CDR2 FQNEAQ (reference sequence). There are 15 residues in the CDR3. Trimming left V 2 bases short and J 0 bases short, with 11 bases between. CDR3 DNA: TGTGCCAGCAGCTTAAGTGAAGAGCACTCCTACGAGCAGTACTTC. Translated, it gives CASSLSEEHSYEQYF.

This clonotype was counted at least ten times. This chain links TRBV18 with TRBJ2-1; 8 nucleotides agree with TRBD2. The V gene's germline CDR1 is KGHSH and CDR2 LQKENI. This CDR3 has 15 amino acids. V was pared by 3 bases and J by 3 bases, with 4 bases of the junction left unmatched. DNA for the CDR3: TGTGCCAGCTCACCGGCGGGAGGAAGCTACAATGAGCAGTTCTTC. Protein sequence: CASSPAGGSYNEQFF.

This clonotype was recorded at least ten times. The CDR3 is CATSDFRVSYGYTF. Written as DNA, the CDR3 is TGTGCCACCAGTGATTTTCGAGTGAGCTATGGCTACACCTTC. J is TRBJ1-2 and V is TRBV24-1; D remains ambiguous. Germline assignment: CDR1 KGHDR and CDR2 SFDVKD. Trimming cost V 1 base and J 4 bases, with 9 bases left between them. This CDR3 region has 14 residues.

About this clonotype: This may stem from a read error, because a much larger clone lies one nucleotide away. The chain carries TRBV6-5 and TRBJ2-7, with 8 bases lining up with TRBD2. The CDR3 spans 15 residues. CDR1 and CDR2 (germline): MNHEY, SVGAGI. The CDR3 sequence is CASSHSSSGSNEQYF. The CDR3 nucleotides are TGTGCCAGCAGTCACTCGAGCAGCGGGAGCAACGAGCAGTACTTC.

This clonotype was found many times. Mismatch with germline at one junction end may stem from a read error. J is TRBJ1-5 and V is TRBV20-1, with TRBD1 identical over 7 bases. Germline V gene lookup returns CDR1 DFQATT and CDR2 SNEGSKA (reference sequence). This CDR3 region has 14 residues. CDR3 sequence: CSARDRASNQPQHF. The CDR3 region has the DNA TGCAGTGCTCGAGACAGGGCTAGCAATCAGCCCCAGCATTTT.

This clonotype was counted at least ten times. The chain carries TRBV21-1 and TRBJ2-3. TRBV21-1 is a listed pseudogene. This CDR3 region has 17 residues. The CDR3 reads CASRLSLATVMQDTQYF. CDR3 DNA sequence: TGTGCCAGCAGACTAAGTTTAGCTACAGTCATGCAAGATACGCAGTATTTT.

This clonotype was counted between two and nine times. This chain joins TRBV19 and TRBJ2-3, with 14 bases identical to TRBD2. Germline loops: CDR1 LNHDA, CDR2 SQIVND (reference sequence). The CDR3 runs 17 residues. Trimming cost V 7 bases and J 3 bases; bases outside gene matches: 9. The CDR3 DNA follows: TGTGCCAGTACTAAGGCCCGACTAGCGGGAGGGACAGATACGCAGTATTTT. Its translation: CASTKARLAGGTDTQYF.

The CDR3 DNA reads TGTGCCAGCATTTTAGTGTACTCAAGAAAGACCTATGGCTACACCTTC. It yields the protein CASILVYSRKTYGYTF. The chain is built from TRBV9 and TRBJ1-2; D is unclear. Germline-derived CDR1 and CDR2 are SGDLS and YYNGEE. V was clipped by 6 bases and J by 4 bases, with 22 bases between them. The CDR3 has 16 residues. Looking up the rest from reference TRBV9 and TRBJ1-2 gives the full variable domain: DSGVTQTPKHLITATGQRVTLRCSPRSGDLSVYWYQQSLDQGLQFLIQYYNGEERAKGNILERFSAQQFPDLHSELNLSSLELGDSALYFCASILVYSRKTYGYTFGSGTRLTVV.

This clonotype came up many times. The gene calls are TRBV11-3 and TRBJ1-2; no firm D call. Trimming cost V 4 bases and J 4 bases, with 22 bases left between them. Germline CDR1 reads SGHNT; CDR2 reads YENEEA. The CDR3 covers 17 residues. CDR3 loop: CASSYISDLGKTYGYTF. The CDR3 nucleotides read TGTGCCAGCAGCTATATCTCCGATCTCGGAAAGACCTATGGCTACACCTTC.

Many counts were recorded for this clonotype. This rearrangement joins TRBV28 to TRBJ1-5, with D tentatively TRBD1 (5 bases). The CDR3 runs 15 residues. Germline lookup yields CDR1 MDHEN and CDR2 SYDVKM. Trimming shortened V by 4 bases and J by 1 base, and 11 bases separated the two germline ends. The CDR3 coding sequence is TGTGCCAGCAGTTCCATGGGACGGAGCAATCAGCCCCAGCATTTT. Its protein is CASSSMGRSNQPQHF.

A word on this clonotype: This could be a read error, since a much larger clone is one nucleotide away. The chain employs TRBV7-9 and TRBJ2-7; D may match TRBD1 or TRBD2 (5 bases each). V was cut by 8 bases and J by 2 bases, with 19 bases left in between. The germline CDR1 and CDR2 sequences are SEHNR and FQNEAQ (reference sequence). This CDR3 is 15 amino acids long. The chain's CDR3 is CASSDPGTVTYEQYF. In DNA, the CDR3 is TGTGCCAGCTCAGACCCCGGGACGGTTACCTACGAGCAGTACTTC.